One and the same sample provided the 25 T cell receptor beta chains below, sequenced in a study of T cell responses to AZD1222 COVID-19 vaccine. Clones were sequenced by immunoSEQ multiplex PCR, and TCRdb holds only the in-frame ones, with some missing. In the table there are around 100,000 clones, around 90% of which are singletons. Specimen: peripheral blood, collected on day 0 of AZD1222 vaccination. These receptors were obtained from an adult in good health.

The chain is built from TRBV3-1 (or the pseudogene TRBV3-2) and TRBJ1-2; tentatively, D is TRBD1 (5 bases). The CDR3 consists of 16 residues. Germline CDR1 is LGHDT and CDR2 is YNNKEL (reference sequence). V shed 3 bases and J shed 0 bases, with 14 bases lying between them. The CDR3 DNA reads as TGTGCCAGCAGCCACCGAGCCCCCAGGGCTAACTATGGCTACACCTTC. Translating gives CASSHRAPRANYGYTF.

The rearrangement uses TRBV5-4 and TRBJ2-2, with 9 bases lining up with TRBD1. Germline-derived CDR1 and CDR2 are SGHNT and YYREEE (reference sequence). Trimming removed 6 bases from V and 3 bases from J; junction bases left unmatched: 3. This CDR3 contains 14 residues. The CDR3 DNA reads TGTGCCAGCACCGGGGACAGGGACACCGGGGAGCTGTTTTTT. Translation: CASTGDRDTGELFF.

This chain uses TRBV12-5 with TRBJ1-2; D might be TRBD1 (5 bases). Trimming removed 2 bases from V and 1 base from J, with 11 bases in between. CDR3 length: 15 amino acids. Germline loops: CDR1 LGHNT, CDR2 FRNRAP. The CDR3 region is CASGLLGTHNYGYTF. The CDR3 DNA reads as TGTGCTAGTGGTTTGTTAGGGACTCATAACTATGGCTACACCTTC.

V is TRBV7-3 and J is TRBJ2-2; perhaps D is TRBD1 or TRBD2 (5 bases each). CDR3 length: 15 residues. V was pared by 4 bases and J by 1 base, with 10 bases between. CDR1 is SGHTA, CDR2 FQGTGA, per germline. CDR3 protein: CASSSRGENTGELFF. CDR3 DNA: TGTGCCAGCAGCTCTAGAGGGGAGAACACCGGGGAGCTGTTTTTT. Supplemented by reference TRBV7-3 and TRBJ2-2, the full variable domain reads GAGVSQTPSNKVTEKGKYVELRCDPISGHTALYWYRQSLGQGPEFLIYFQGTGAADDSGLPNDRFFAVRPEGSVSTLKIQRTERGDSAVYLCASSSRGENTGELFFGEGSRLTVL.

The chain carries TRBV7-3 and TRBJ2-1; 9 bases fit TRBD1. Germline values: CDR1 SGHTA, CDR2 FQGTGA. The CDR3 has 15 amino acids. V gave up 5 bases and J gave up 7 bases; unmatched junction bases: 9. This CDR3 is CASSQTGGAGNEQFF. CDR3 nucleotides: TGTGCCAGCAGCCAAACAGGGGGCGCGGGGAATGAGCAGTTCTTC.

The chain recombines TRBV10-3 with TRBJ2-5; 7 positions match TRBD1. Trimming at V came to 2 bases and at J to 3 bases, leaving 0 bases not matched to a gene. Germline V lookup: CDR1 ENHRY, CDR2 SYGVKD. The CDR3 length is 13 residues. The CDR3 is CAISEDREETQYF. CDR3 nucleotide sequence: TGTGCCATCAGTGAGGACAGGGAAGAGACCCAGTACTTC.

This chain's CDR3 is CASGWGRSTDTQYF. The CDR3 bases are TGTGCTAGTGGCTGGGGACGTTCTACAGATACGCAGTATTTT. The chain recombines TRBV12-5 with TRBJ2-3; D is perhaps TRBD1 or TRBD2 (5 bases each). V lost 6 bases, J lost 3 bases, and 13 bases lay in between. Germline lookup yields CDR1 LGHNT and CDR2 FRNRAP. This CDR3 comprises 14 residues.

The V gene is TRBV6-5, the J gene TRBJ2-1, with 8 bases aligning to TRBD2. The CDR3 has 15 amino acids. Germline-derived CDR1 and CDR2 are MNHEY and SVGAGI. V was pared by 6 bases and J by 0 bases, with 4 bases of the junction left unmatched. CDR3 residues: CASSVAGSSYNEQFF. The CDR3 nucleotides read TGTGCCAGCAGCGTAGCGGGGAGCTCCTACAATGAGCAGTTCTTC.

The V and J genes are TRBV12-3 or TRBV12-4 and TRBJ2-3; 7 bases are shared with TRBD2. With V trimmed by 6 bases and J by 7 bases, 4 bases remained unmatched. CDR3 length: 12 residues. CDR3 loop: CASRTSSNTQYF. CDR3 nucleotide sequence: TGTGCCAGCAGGACTAGCTCAAATACGCAGTATTTT.

This clone was detected only once. The chain is built from TRBV11-2 and TRBJ2-6; D is undetermined. This CDR3 region has 13 residues. V lost 3 bases, J lost 3 bases, and 3 bases lay in between. Looked up from germline, CDR1 is SGHAT and CDR2 is FQNNGV. The CDR3 DNA follows: TGTGCCAGCAGCTTTTTTGGGGCCAACGTCCTGACTTTC. This sequence encodes CASSFFGANVLTF. The variable domain in full, completed from reference TRBV11-2 and TRBJ2-6, reads EAGVAQSPRYKIIEKRQSVAFWCNPISGHATLYWYQQILGQGPKLLIQFQNNGVVDDSQLPKDRFSAERLKGVDSTLKIQPAKLEDSAVYLCASSFFGANVLTFGAGSRLTVL.

The V gene is TRBV5-4, the J gene TRBJ2-5; 7 bases line up with TRBD2. CDR1 is SGHNT, CDR2 YYREEE, per germline (reference sequence). The CDR3 loop spans 15 amino acids. V gave up 2 bases and J gave up 5 bases; unmatched junction bases: 9. The CDR3 protein is CASSLIVGGGETQYF. The CDR3, as DNA: TGTGCCAGCAGCTTAATTGTTGGGGGAGGGGAGACCCAGTACTTC.

The rearrangement joins TRBV6-5 to TRBJ2-7; D is possibly TRBD1 (6 bases). Looked up from germline, CDR1 is MNHEY and CDR2 is SVGAGI. Trimming shortened V by 2 bases and J by 3 bases, and 8 bases separated the two germline ends. The CDR3 totals 13 residues. CDR3 nucleotides: TGTGCCAGCAGTTACAGGGGGAGCTACGAGCAGTACTTC. Its protein is CASSYRGSYEQYF.

The V gene is TRBV4-1, the J gene TRBJ1-2, with D perhaps matching TRBD1 (5 bases). Germline CDR1 and CDR2: MGHRA and YSYEKL. This CDR3 contains 16 residues. Trimming took 3 bases from V and 4 from J, leaving 18 bases between them. The CDR3 region is CASSQSLPDTSYGYTF. As DNA, the CDR3 is TGCGCCAGCAGCCAGTCTCTGCCGGACACGAGCTATGGCTACACCTTC.

This clone was observed a single time. This chain connects TRBV28 to TRBJ1-1; weak D call: TRBD1 (5 bases). Germline V CDR1 and CDR2: MDHEN, SYDVKM. The CDR3 totals 11 residues. Trimming removed 10 bases from V and 1 base from J, with 7 bases in between. The CDR3 sequence: CATRENTEAFF. For the CDR3, the DNA is TGTGCCACCAGGGAGAACACTGAAGCTTTCTTT.

The rearrangement uses TRBV5-8 and TRBJ1-4; TRBD1 might be the D (6 bases). V was clipped by 4 bases and J by 0 bases, with 10 bases between them. From germline, CDR1 is SGHTS and CDR2 YDEGEE. This CDR3 has 15 residues. The CDR3 loop is CASSLDSATNEKLFF. CDR3 coding DNA: TGTGCCAGCAGCCTGGACAGTGCAACTAATGAAAAACTGTTTTTT.

The J gene is TRBJ1-4, the V gene TRBV29-1, with a tentative D call TRBD1 (5 bases). CDR1 and CDR2 from the germline V gene are SQVTM and ANQGSEA. This CDR3 is 13 amino acids long. V lost 7 bases to trimming and J lost 4 bases, with 13 bases between them. The CDR3 protein is CSARRGVNEKLFF. The CDR3 nucleotides are TGCAGCGCCCGAAGGGGAGTTAATGAAAAACTGTTTTTT.

V and J are TRBV19 and TRBJ1-2; possibly TRBD1 for D (5 bases). This CDR3 contains 14 residues. The V end lost 6 bases, the J end lost 4 bases, and 15 bases lay between the germline ends. Germline values: CDR1 LNHDA, CDR2 SQIVND (reference sequence). CDR3 sequence reads: CASSLGGVGYGYTF. The CDR3 bases are TGTGCCAGTAGCCTCGGAGGGGTCGGCTATGGCTACACCTTC.

V is TRBV5-6 and J is TRBJ1-1; D remains ambiguous. The CDR3 extends over 12 amino acids. Germline loops: CDR1 SGHDT, CDR2 YYEEEE. Between the trimmed V and J ends, which lost 1 base and 5 bases, there was a span of 6 bases. DNA for the CDR3: TGTGCCAGCAGCTTGATGAGGACTGAAGCTTTCTTT. It specifies CASSLMRTEAFF.

This clone was counted ten times or more. The chain combines TRBV27 with TRBJ1-5; D gene ambiguous. From germline, CDR1 is MNHEY and CDR2 SMNVEV (reference sequence). This CDR3 region has 13 residues. Trimming stripped 5 bases from V and 4 bases from J, with 9 bases between. CDR3 in DNA: TGTGCCAGCAGTCTACTGCGGAATCAGCCCCAGCATTTT. Translating it yields CASSLLRNQPQHF.

The chain couples TRBV7-6 to TRBJ2-5; no reliable D call. V lost 0 bases to trimming and J lost 5 bases, with 7 bases between them. There are 13 residues in the CDR3. Germline CDR1 and CDR2: SGHVS and FNYEAQ. Written as DNA, the CDR3 is TGTGCCAGCAGCTTAGCCTTCTTGGAGACCCAGTACTTC. Translation: CASSLAFLETQYF.

This clone came up once. This chain joins TRBV5-1 and TRBJ1-2; 7 bases are shared with TRBD1. V shed 2 bases and J 7 bases; nucleotides not matched to a gene: 5. CDR1 is SGHRS, CDR2 YFSETQ, per germline. The CDR3 consists of 13 residues. CDR3 in amino acids: CASSLGQERGYTF. The CDR3 DNA follows: TGCGCCAGCAGCTTAGGACAGGAACGTGGCTACACCTTC. The entire variable domain, with the rest obtained from reference TRBV5-1 and TRBJ1-2, is as follows: KAGVTQTPRYLIKTRGQQVTLSCSPISGHRSVSWYQQTPGQGLQFLFEYFSETQRNKGNFPGRFSGRQFSNSRSEMNVSTLELGDSALYLCASSLGQERGYTFGSGTRLTVV.

This chain joins TRBV5-1 and TRBJ1-1; D is unclear. V lost 3 bases and J 6 bases, leaving 15 bases between the germline ends. The CDR3 covers 14 residues. Germline-derived CDR1 and CDR2 are SGHRS and YFSETQ. The CDR3 DNA is TGCGCCAGCAGCTCAAATGAGGGCAACGCTGAAGCTTTCTTT. It yields the protein CASSSNEGNAEAFF.

The chain couples TRBV11-3 to TRBJ1-5, with 7 bases matching TRBD1. J was trimmed by 0 bases and V by 5 bases; bases with no gene match: 16. This CDR3 region has 19 residues. Germline CDR1 SGHNT, CDR2 YENEEA. Written as DNA, the CDR3 is TGTGCCAGCAGCCTCCGGGGGGGACAGCCATCTAATAGCAATCAGCCCCAGCATTTT. Translating it yields CASSLRGGQPSNSNQPQHF. Supplemented by reference TRBV11-3 and TRBJ1-5, the full variable domain reads EAGVVQSPRYKIIEKKQPVAFWCNPISGHNTLYWYLQNLGQGPELLIRYENEEAVDDSQLPKDRFSAERLKGVDSTLKIQPAELGDSAVYLCASSLRGGQPSNSNQPQHFGDGTRLSIL.

V is TRBV6-1 and J is TRBJ2-7; a possible D gene is TRBD2 (5 bases). CDR3 size: 15 residues. V lost 8 bases and J lost 3, with 20 bases in between. Germline-derived CDR1 and CDR2 are MNHNS and SASEGT. The CDR3 is CASGEIRFRNYEQYF. CDR3 DNA: TGTGCCAGCGGGGAGATTAGGTTCCGTAACTACGAGCAGTACTTC.

The chain is built from TRBV7-2 and TRBJ1-1, with 8 nucleotides matching TRBD1. Per the germline V gene, CDR1 is SGHTA and CDR2 is FQGNSA. The CDR3 is 16 residues long. V shed 6 bases and J 0 bases; nucleotides not matched to a gene: 9. DNA of the CDR3: TGTGCCAGCAGACCCGGGACAGGCTCCATGAACACTGAAGCTTTCTTT. Translating it yields CASRPGTGSMNTEAFF.